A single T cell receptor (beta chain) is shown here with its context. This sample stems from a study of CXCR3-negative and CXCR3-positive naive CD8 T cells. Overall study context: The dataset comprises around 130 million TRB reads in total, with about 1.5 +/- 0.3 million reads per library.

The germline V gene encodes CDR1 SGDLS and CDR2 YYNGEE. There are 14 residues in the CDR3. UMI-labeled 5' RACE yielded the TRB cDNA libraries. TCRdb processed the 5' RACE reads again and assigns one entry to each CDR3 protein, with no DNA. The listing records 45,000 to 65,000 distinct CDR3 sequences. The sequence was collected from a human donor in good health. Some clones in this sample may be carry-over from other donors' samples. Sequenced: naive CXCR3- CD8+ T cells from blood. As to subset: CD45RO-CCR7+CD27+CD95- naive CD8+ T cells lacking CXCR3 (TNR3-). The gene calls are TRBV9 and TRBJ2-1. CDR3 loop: CASSSWTTPNEQFF.